One sample yielded the 23 T cell receptor beta chains listed below, sequenced in a study of early T cells in non-severe SARS-CoV-2 infection. TCRdb analysed the 5' RACE reads with MiXCR anew, one entry per CDR3 protein. The sample gives approximately 28,000 distinct CDR3 sequences, approximately 6.4% of which show up once; about 34% is in the top ten. The material was whole blood, obtained at baseline. These receptors were collected from an adult who was a healthcare worker with PCR-confirmed SARS-CoV-2 infection or an uninfected control (not recorded which).

This clonotype was detected many times. The V and J genes are TRBV20-1 and TRBJ2-7; D unresolved. CDR1 and CDR2 (germline): DFQATT, SNEGSKA (reference sequence). The CDR3 totals 15 residues. With 4 bases removed from V and 2 bases from J, the gap between germline ends came to 18 bases. CDR3 DNA: TGCAGTGCTACACCAAGTGGTCTGCCCACCTACGAGCAGTACTTC. Amino acid sequence: CSATPSGLPTYEQYF.

This clonotype was detected many times. The rearrangement joins TRBV28 to TRBJ2-3; perhaps TRBD2 as D (6 bases). The CDR3 covers 15 residues. Germline V CDR1 and CDR2: MDHEN, SYDVKM. V was shortened by 2 bases and J by 2 bases, with 11 bases between the two germline ends. The CDR3 spells CASSLAGPATDTQYF. The CDR3 DNA sequence: TGTGCCAGCAGTTTAGCGGGACCAGCCACAGATACGCAGTATTTT.

Ten or more counts support this clonotype. CDR3 sequence (DNA): TGTGCCAGCAGCTTAATGGCAGGGACCGTCCAGACCCAGTACTTC. It codes for CASSLMAGTVQTQYF. The chain has TRBV7-9 and TRBJ2-5, with D tentatively TRBD1 or TRBD2 (5 bases each). Trimming left V 2 bases short and J 6 bases short, with 16 bases between. The germline CDR1 and CDR2 sequences are SEHNR and FQNEAQ (reference sequence). The length of the CDR3 is 15 residues.

This clonotype was seen more than once but under ten times. The CDR3 protein is CASTRQGFSTTDTQYF. The CDR3 DNA reads as TGTGCCAGCACAAGACAGGGGTTCTCTACGACAGATACGCAGTATTTT. The chain couples TRBV7-2 to TRBJ2-3; 8 bases line up with TRBD1. The germline gives CDR1 SGHTA, CDR2 FQGNSA. The CDR3 has 16 amino acids. The J segment lost 3 bases and the V segment lost 7 bases, leaving 12 bases of the junction unmatched.

In its sample, this clonotype was seen many times. V gene TRBV5-4 combines with J gene TRBJ2-5; D gene uncertain. Germline CDR1 and CDR2: SGHNT and YYREEE (reference sequence). There are 13 residues in the CDR3. Trimming shortened V by 2 bases and J by 2 bases, and 7 bases separated the two germline ends. The CDR3: CASSFVPQETQYF. Here the CDR3 DNA reads TGTGCCAGCAGCTTTGTTCCACAAGAGACCCAGTACTTC.

There are many counts of this clonotype. The rearrangement joins TRBV7-9 to TRBJ2-1; 9 bases are shared with TRBD2. V lost 8 bases to trimming and J lost 5 bases; unmatched junction nucleotides: 10. CDR3 length: 15 amino acids. The germline CDR1 and CDR2 sequences are SEHNR and FQNEAQ (reference sequence). CDR3 sequence (DNA): TGTGCCAGCGGCTCGCGGGGGGGATTAGACAATGAGCAGTTCTTC. Translated: CASGSRGGLDNEQFF.

The rearrangement joins TRBV3-1 to TRBJ2-5; D remains unclear. The CDR3 spans 13 residues. Looked up from germline, CDR1 is LGHDT and CDR2 is YNNKEL (reference sequence). V was pared by 4 bases and J by 1 base, with 7 bases between. In nucleotides, the CDR3 is TGTGCCAGCAGCCCAACGGGCCAAGAGACCCAGTACTTC. This gives the protein CASSPTGQETQYF.

The sample holds many counts of this clonotype. The chain joins TRBV2 to TRBJ2-3; D ambiguous. The CDR3 consists of 12 residues. Germline V gene lookup returns CDR1 SNHLY and CDR2 FYNNEI. Trimming took off 1 base at V and 6 bases at J, with 5 bases between the two ends. CDR3 sequence (DNA): TGTGCCAGCAGTGAAGTGGGCGATACGCAGTATTTT. Translated, it gives CASSEVGDTQYF.

This clonotype was found many times. This chain links TRBV18 with TRBJ2-7, with D possibly being TRBD1 or TRBD2 (5 bases each). There are 13 residues in the CDR3. Trimming took 3 bases from V and 6 from J, leaving 12 bases between them. Germline loops: CDR1 KGHSH, CDR2 LQKENI. Here the CDR3 DNA reads TGTGCCAGCTCACCTCGGGACCCCGCCGAGCAGTACTTC. Translating gives CASSPRDPAEQYF.

This clonotype was counted many times. The chain carries TRBV7-2 and TRBJ2-7; 12 nucleotides line up with TRBD2. The germline gives CDR1 SGHTA, CDR2 FQGNSA. The CDR3 is made up of 16 amino acids. J was trimmed by 4 bases and V by 0 bases; bases with no gene match: 4. The CDR3 here is CASSLATTSGGYEQYF. In DNA, the CDR3 is TGTGCCAGCAGCTTAGCGACGACTAGCGGGGGTTACGAGCAGTACTTC.

A few counts support this clonotype. This chain joins TRBV4-3 and TRBJ2-1, with unresolved D. This CDR3 comprises 15 residues. Germline V gene data show CDR1 as LGHNA and CDR2 as YSLEER. V lost 0 bases to trimming and J lost 4 bases, with 10 bases between them. In nucleotides, the CDR3 is TGCGCCAGCAGCCAAGATGGTAACAGATACAATGAGCAGTTCTTC. Translation: CASSQDGNRYNEQFF.

The gene calls are TRBV7-2 and TRBJ1-6; D is undetermined. The germline V gene has CDR1 SGHTA and CDR2 FQGNSA. The CDR3 has 14 residues. Trimming removed 1 base from V and 5 bases from J, with 6 bases in between. The CDR3 DNA is TGTGCCAGCAGCTTAGTACACGATAATTCACCCCTCCACTTT. This codes for CASSLVHDNSPLHF.

By frequency in the sample, this clonotype is medium-sized. The V and J genes are TRBV19 and TRBJ2-5, with 7 bases aligning to TRBD1. CDR1 and CDR2 from the germline V gene are LNHDA and SQIVND (reference sequence). The length of the CDR3 is 14 residues. Trimming at V came to 3 bases and at J to 2 bases, leaving 3 bases not matched to a gene. Written as DNA, the CDR3 is TGTGCCAGTAGTATTGGACAGGTACAAGAGACCCAGTACTTC. This codes for CASSIGQVQETQYF.

This clonotype was seen many times. V and J are TRBV24-1 and TRBJ2-1; 8 positions agree with TRBD2. The CDR3 contains 15 residues. After removal of 5 bases from V and 7 bases from J, the junction contained 9 bases not matched to a gene. The germline V gene has CDR1 KGHDR and CDR2 SFDVKD. This chain's CDR3 is CATSVTSGSGNEQFF. CDR3 nucleotide sequence: TGTGCCACCAGTGTTACCAGCGGGAGTGGAAATGAGCAGTTCTTC.

This clonotype has a count of ten or more. V usage is TRBV19 and J usage is TRBJ2-7; D unclear. The CDR3 runs to 13 residues. Per the germline V gene, CDR1 is LNHDA and CDR2 is SQIVND (reference sequence). V was shortened by 3 bases and J by 2 bases, with 8 bases between the two germline ends. The CDR3 reads CASSMGDTYEQYF. CDR3 in DNA: TGTGCCAGTAGTATGGGTGACACCTACGAGCAGTACTTC.

At least ten counts were recorded for this clonotype. V and J are TRBV6-2 or TRBV6-3 and TRBJ2-3, with TRBD2 matching over 10 bases. The CDR3 spans 15 residues. V trimming: 3 bases; J trimming: 0 bases; junction bases outside the gene matches: 0. CDR1 and CDR2 (germline): MNHEY, SVGEGT. The CDR3 region has the DNA TGTGCCAGCAGTTATAGCGGGGGGAGCACAGATACGCAGTATTTT. Protein product: CASSYSGGSTDTQYF.

Only a few counts were recorded for this clonotype. This sequence joins TRBV6-1 and TRBJ1-1; D remains ambiguous. The V gene's germline CDR1 is MNHNS and CDR2 SASEGT. The length of the CDR3 is 12 residues. Trimming cost V 6 bases and J 6 bases, with 11 bases left between them. The CDR3 bases are TGTGCCAGCAGGACATTTCGAGCTGAAGCTTTCTTT. Protein product: CASRTFRAEAFF.

This chain joins TRBV25-1 and TRBJ2-3; 11 bases are a match to TRBD2. Germline-derived CDR1 and CDR2 are MGHDK and SYGVNS. The length of the CDR3 is 16 residues. The V gene end was trimmed by 4 bases and the J gene end by 2 bases; junction bases not matched to a gene: 5. CDR3: CASSATSGRVTDTQYF. DNA of the CDR3: TGTGCCAGCAGTGCTACTAGCGGGAGAGTCACAGATACGCAGTATTTT.

The rearrangement uses TRBV12-3 or TRBV12-4 and TRBJ2-3; 12 bases align to TRBD2. The V and J ends lost 4 bases and 4 bases, in that order; junction bases with no gene match: 6. There are 16 residues in the CDR3. CDR3 DNA: TGTGCCAGCAGTTGGGGACTAGCGGGTAATCCAGATACGCAGTATTTT. Translated, it gives CASSWGLAGNPDTQYF.

This clonotype was recorded at least ten times. The chain uses TRBV21-1 and TRBJ2-5; the table's D call, TRBD1, has no DNA check behind it. TRBV21-1 is marked as a pseudogene. The CDR3 totals 17 residues. The CDR3 is CASSKVIYGGNQETQYF. CDR3 sequence (DNA): TGTGCCAGCAGCAAAGTAATTTACGGGGGGAACCAAGAGACCCAGTACTTC.

In its sample, this clonotype was seen many times. V is TRBV7-9 and J is TRBJ1-6, with D possibly TRBD1 on 6 matching bases. The CDR3 is made up of 16 amino acids. The V end lost 2 bases, the J end lost 7 bases, and 15 bases lay between the germline ends. Germline V gene sequence: CDR1 SEHNR, CDR2 FQNEAQ (reference sequence). The CDR3 spells CASSLLGAVYNSPLHF. CDR3 coding DNA: TGTGCCAGCAGCTTACTGGGGGCGGTGTACAATTCACCCCTCCACTTT.

This clonotype was counted many times. The V and J genes are TRBV10-3 and TRBJ2-7; 7 bases map to TRBD1. Germline CDR1 reads ENHRY; CDR2 reads SYGVKD. The junction had 8 bases not matched to a gene; V was cut back by 3 bases and J by 3 bases. The CDR3 contains 15 residues. The CDR3 DNA reads as TGTGCCATCAGTGACTCTCCGGGACAGCACTACGAGCAGTACTTC. Protein sequence: CAISDSPGQHYEQYF.

For this clonotype: The junction departs from the called germline gene at one end, perhaps through a read error. The V call is TRBV2, the J call TRBJ1-4; 7 bases match TRBD1. Germline V gene data show CDR1 as SNHLY and CDR2 as FYNNEI. The CDR3 runs to 18 residues. The CDR3 region is CASSEVGRRGRTGEKQFF. Here the CDR3 DNA reads TGTGCCAGCAGTGAGGTTGGACGGAGGGGGCGAACTGGCGAAAAACAGTTTTTT.